A single sample gave rise to the 23 T cell receptor beta chains below, sequenced in a study of blood T cells in healthy people across ages. A second about 7 to 12 cycle PCR used barcoded and J-beta primers. Each CDR3 protein is one row after TCRdb ran MiXCR on the 5' RACE reads. The sample shows hundreds of thousands of distinct CDR3 sequences, approximately 67% of them seen only once. Sequencing was carried out using blood. All receptors derive from a man aged 30 to 39 in good health.

The chain uses TRBV12-3 or TRBV12-4 and TRBJ1-1, with D unclear. Trimming removed 1 base at V and 1 base at J, with 7 bases between. The CDR3 totals 14 residues. The CDR3 loop is CASSLDPGNTEAFF. The CDR3 nucleotides are TGTGCCAGCAGTTTAGATCCAGGGAACACTGAAGCTTTCTTT.

This rearrangement joins TRBV11-3 to TRBJ2-5; tentative D call: TRBD2 (7 bases). CDR1 and CDR2 (germline): SGHNT, YENEEA. The CDR3 totals 15 residues. V shed 4 bases and J shed 1 base, with 13 bases lying between them. The CDR3 region has the DNA TGTGCCAGCAGCTCCGGGAGGACAGTCCAAGAGACCCAGTACTTC. Translated, it gives CASSSGRTVQETQYF. Full variable domain (missing parts from reference TRBV11-3 and TRBJ2-5): EAGVVQSPRYKIIEKKQPVAFWCNPISGHNTLYWYLQNLGQGPELLIRYENEEAVDDSQLPKDRFSAERLKGVDSTLKIQPAELGDSAVYLCASSSGRTVQETQYFGPGTRLLVL.

The chain uses TRBV28 and TRBJ2-7, with TRBD1 matching over 11 bases. Germline loops: CDR1 MDHEN, CDR2 SYDVKM. The CDR3 has 16 residues. Germline trimming cut 6 bases from V and 2 bases from J; bases unmatched to any gene: 9. DNA of the CDR3: TGTGCCAGCAGCCCAGCGAGGACAGGGGGCCCCTACGAGCAGTACTTC. This translates into CASSPARTGGPYEQYF.

The V call is TRBV30, the J call TRBJ1-2; TRBD1 might be the D (6 bases). The germline V and J ends were trimmed by 1 base and 8 bases, with 14 bases remaining between them. The CDR3 has 13 amino acids. The germline V gene encodes CDR1 GTSNPN and CDR2 SVGIG (reference sequence). CDR3 residues: CAWSGSGAGGYTF. CDR3 nucleotide sequence: TGTGCCTGGAGTGGATCGGGGGCCGGGGGCTACACCTTC.

V gene TRBV7-9 combines with J gene TRBJ2-5, with D perhaps matching TRBD2 (5 bases). This CDR3 has 17 residues. Trimming took off 4 bases at V and 5 bases at J, with 23 bases between the two ends. Germline V CDR1 and CDR2: SEHNR, FQNEAQ (reference sequence). CDR3 DNA: TGTGCCAGCAGCTGGGAACTAGGCCAGGTCCTCGGGGAGACCCAGTACTTC. Translation: CASSWELGQVLGETQYF.

This chain joins TRBV7-9 and TRBJ1-6; D remains unclear. CDR3 size: 13 residues. CDR1 and CDR2 (germline): SEHNR, FQNEAQ (reference sequence). V was trimmed by 8 bases and J by 7 bases, leaving 12 bases between them. The CDR3 sequence is CASGSLPNSPLHF. CDR3 DNA: TGTGCCAGCGGCTCCCTACCGAATTCACCCCTCCACTTT.

This clonotype appeared a single time. The chain recombines TRBV4-2 with TRBJ2-7, with 11 bases that match TRBD1. Trimming at V came to 4 bases and at J to 4 bases, leaving 6 bases not matched to a gene. Germline V CDR1 and CDR2: LGHNA, YNFKEQ. The CDR3 length is 15 residues. CDR3 region: CASSPAGQGGYEQYF. The CDR3 DNA reads TGTGCCAGCAGCCCGGCGGGACAGGGGGGATACGAGCAGTACTTC.

The chain uses TRBV27 and TRBJ2-5, with 7 nucleotides matching TRBD1. The V gene's germline CDR1 is MNHEY and CDR2 SMNVEV (reference sequence). V shed 6 bases, J shed 3 bases, and the junction held 10 bases outside the gene matches. The CDR3 has 15 amino acids. The CDR3 DNA follows: TGTGCCAGCAGACAATTTACCGGACAGGAAGAGACCCAGTACTTC. Its translation: CASRQFTGQEETQYF.

Points on this clonotype: The junction departs from germline at one end; a sequencing error may be responsible. The chain joins TRBV20-1 to TRBJ2-5, with D possibly matching TRBD2 (6 bases). Germline-derived CDR1 and CDR2 are DFQATT and SNEGSKA (reference sequence). This CDR3 is 15 amino acids long. In DNA form, the CDR3 reads TGCAGTGCTAGAGACCTGACTAGGGGCCAAGAGACCCAATACTTC. It encodes CSARDLTRGQETQYF.

The V and J genes are TRBV7-2 and TRBJ2-5, with D unclear. The CDR3 totals 15 residues. The V gene lost 4 bases and the J gene lost 1 base, with 13 bases spanning the gap. CDR1 and CDR2 (germline): SGHTA, FQGNSA. The CDR3 nucleotides are TGTGCCAGCAGCTCTTCCTCTGCCGCCCAAGAGACCCAGTACTTC. The encoded protein is CASSSSSAAQETQYF.

About this clonotype itself: The CDR3 does not end in the conserved phenylalanine or tryptophan, so this is likely a read error. The chain has TRBV29-1 and TRBJ1-2, with 9 bases fitting TRBD1. This CDR3 contains 14 residues. Germline V gene sequence: CDR1 SQVTM, CDR2 ANQGSEA. Unmatched junction bases numbered 7, after V lost 7 bases and J lost 1 base. CDR3 nucleotide sequence: TGCAGCGCTTGGCCGGGACAGGGTAACTATGGCTACACCGTC. Its protein product is CSAWPGQGNYGYTV.

Concerning this clonotype itself: A clone one base away is much larger, so this may be a read error. The CDR3 nucleotides read TGTGCCAGCATTGGGGACAGGGGCTACGAGCAGTACTTC. This codes for CASIGDRGYEQYF. V and J are TRBV6-1 and TRBJ2-7; 10 positions match TRBD1. The CDR3 spans 13 residues. V gave up 7 bases and J gave up 3 bases; unmatched junction bases: 3. Germline V gene data show CDR1 as MNHNS and CDR2 as SASEGT.

V and J are TRBV28 and TRBJ2-1, with D unclear. The J call is uncertain, as TRBJ2-7 better fits the DNA end. The CDR3 has 15 residues. CDR1 MDHEN and CDR2 SYDVKM come from the germline V gene. The CDR3 is CASSRTAVSYNEQYF. CDR3 DNA: TGTGCCAGCAGCCGGACGGCCGTCTCCTACAATGAGCAGTACTTC.

This chain connects TRBV20-1 to TRBJ2-1, with 9 bases identical to TRBD1. This CDR3 is 17 amino acids long. V lost 6 bases and J lost 9; bases outside the gene matches: 21. Germline CDR1 DFQATT, CDR2 SNEGSKA (reference sequence). This CDR3 reads CSAASPLRGQGGGEQFF. For the CDR3, the DNA is TGCAGTGCCGCGAGCCCCTTGAGGGGACAGGGTGGCGGTGAGCAGTTCTTC.

The chain recombines TRBV9 with TRBJ2-7, with TRBD1 identical over 7 bases. The CDR3 length is 15 residues. The V gene's germline CDR1 is SGDLS and CDR2 YYNGEE. The V gene end was trimmed by 2 bases and the J gene end by 3 bases; junction bases not matched to a gene: 8. In nucleotides, the CDR3 is TGTGCCAGCAGCGTCAGTGGGACAGCGTACTACGAGCAGTACTTC. Protein product: CASSVSGTAYYEQYF.

This clonotype has just one count. DNA for the CDR3: TGCAGTGCTAGAGATGGGGCGGGGGCCAAAAACATTCAGTACTTC. Amino acids: CSARDGAGAKNIQYF. J is TRBJ2-4 and V is TRBV20-1, with D perhaps matching TRBD2 (6 bases). Germline lookup yields CDR1 DFQATT and CDR2 SNEGSKA (reference sequence). This CDR3 has 15 amino acids. The V gene lost 0 bases and the J gene lost 1 base, with 10 bases spanning the gap.

The chain is built from TRBV7-8 and TRBJ2-7; no reliable D call. The germline V and J ends were trimmed by 5 bases and 0 bases, with 14 bases remaining between them. Germline CDR1 and CDR2: SGHVS and FQNEAQ. The CDR3 loop spans 15 amino acids. The CDR3 sequence is CASSMDDLSSYEQYF. In nucleotides, the CDR3 is TGTGCCAGCAGCATGGACGATCTAAGCTCCTACGAGCAGTACTTC.

V usage is TRBV6-5 and J usage is TRBJ2-5, with D perhaps matching TRBD1 (5 bases). Germline V lookup: CDR1 MNHEY, CDR2 SVGAGI. The germline V and J ends were trimmed by 5 bases and 1 base, with 11 bases remaining between them. There are 14 residues in the CDR3. The CDR3 loop is CASSHFQGQETQYF. CDR3 nucleotides: TGTGCCAGCAGTCACTTCCAGGGCCAAGAGACCCAGTACTTC.

This clonotype was counted a single time. The junction and the germline gene differ at one end; a read error may be behind it. V and J are TRBV4-3 and TRBJ2-7; D is tentatively TRBD1 or TRBD2 (5 bases each). Near its end, the DNA agrees better with TRBJ2-5, so the J call may be wrong. This CDR3 region has 15 residues. Germline V CDR1 and CDR2: LGHNA, YSLEER. In DNA, the CDR3 is TGCGTCAGCAGCCAAGCCAGGGACCTCCCGGAGACCCAGTACTTC. Its protein is CVSSQARDLPETQYF.

The chain joins TRBV5-1 to TRBJ2-1; D is unclear. There are 14 residues in the CDR3. Trimming left V 0 bases short and J 6 bases short, with 10 bases between. Germline CDR1 reads SGHRS; CDR2 reads YFSETQ. In nucleotides, the CDR3 is TGCGCCAGCAGCTTGGTAGCAACTACCAATGAGCAGTTCTTC. This gives the protein CASSLVATTNEQFF.

The V and J genes are TRBV20-1 and TRBJ2-1; 8 nucleotides align to TRBD2. CDR3 length: 15 amino acids. Germline-derived CDR1 and CDR2 are DFQATT and SNEGSKA (reference sequence). J lost 0 bases, V lost 1 base, and 2 bases had no gene match. CDR3 bases: TGCAGTGCTAGAGGAGGGACTAGCTCCTACAATGAGCAGTTCTTC. It translates to CSARGGTSSYNEQFF.

This clonotype was picked up a small number of times. V is TRBV6-5 and J is TRBJ2-3, with 9 bases that match TRBD1. This CDR3 contains 18 residues. V lost 2 bases and J lost 3; bases outside the gene matches: 12. Germline lookup yields CDR1 MNHEY and CDR2 SVGAGI. CDR3 sequence reads: CASSYGPPWGTGTDTQYF. As DNA, the CDR3 is TGTGCCAGCAGTTACGGGCCCCCGTGGGGGACAGGGACAGATACGCAGTATTTT.

The chain couples TRBV24-1 to TRBJ1-1; D is uncertain. The CDR3 extends over 13 amino acids. Per germline, CDR1 KGHDR and CDR2 SFDVKD. The V end was cut by 3 bases, the J end by 1 base, with 5 bases between. The CDR3 sequence: CATSDEGNTEAFF. The DNA for the CDR3 is TGTGCCACCAGTGATGAAGGGAACACTGAAGCTTTCTTT.